Each of the 21 T cell receptor beta chains below was sequenced from the same sample in a study of shared clonotypes between healthy human individuals. Using immunoSEQ multiplex PCR, the repertoire was profiled, and TCRdb retains in-frame clones only, with some absent. The sample lists 2.5 million or so clones, just over 90% occurring once. The sequenced sample was naive CD4+ T cells sorted from blood. As to subset: CD45RA+ positively selected. The receptors derive from a man between 18 and 35 years old in good health.

The chain joins TRBV30 to TRBJ1-2; D is uncertain. V was trimmed by 1 base and J by 8 bases, leaving 14 bases between them. The germline CDR1 and CDR2 sequences are GTSNPN and SVGIG (reference sequence). The CDR3 runs 13 residues. DNA for the CDR3: TGTGCCTGGAGTGAACTCAGGAAAGGAGGCTACACCTTC. Its protein is CAWSELRKGGYTF.

The V gene is TRBV18, the J gene TRBJ1-5; D might be TRBD1 (6 bases). V lost 6 bases and J lost 0, with 12 bases in between. Germline V gene data show CDR1 as KGHSH and CDR2 as LQKENI. The CDR3 is 15 residues long. CDR3 sequence reads: CASSSQGYSNQPQHF. The CDR3 DNA follows: TGTGCCAGCTCGTCACAGGGTTATAGCAATCAGCCCCAGCATTTT.

The gene calls are TRBV5-1 and TRBJ1-2; the match to TRBD1 covers 8 bases. This CDR3 has 15 amino acids. CDR1 is SGHRS, CDR2 YFSETQ, per germline. V dropped 3 bases and J dropped 0; count of bases not matched to a gene: 4. The chain's CDR3 is CASSSGQGPNYGYTF. The CDR3 region has the DNA TGCGCCAGCAGCTCAGGACAGGGTCCTAACTATGGCTACACCTTC.

This clone was counted a single time. The chain employs TRBV14 and TRBJ2-7; weak D call: TRBD2 (5 bases). The CDR3 runs to 14 residues. The germline V gene has CDR1 SGHDN and CDR2 FVKESK. Trimming removed 4 bases from V and 3 bases from J, with 13 bases in between. CDR3 nucleotide sequence: TGTGCCAGCAGCCCAGCCCAGAGGGTCTACGAGCAGTACTTC. It encodes CASSPAQRVYEQYF.

This clone was seen a few times. The chain carries TRBV30 and TRBJ1-5, with 12 bases fitting TRBD1. J gave up 6 bases and V 0 bases, and 9 bases lay outside the gene matches. The germline gives CDR1 GTSNPN, CDR2 SVGIG (reference sequence). The CDR3 sequence is 17 residues long. The CDR3 protein is CAWSVRRGTGGFQPQHF. CDR3 nucleotides: TGTGCCTGGAGTGTAAGAAGGGGGACAGGGGGCTTTCAGCCCCAGCATTTT.

This clone is a singleton in its sample. The J gene is TRBJ1-5, the V gene TRBV6-6; 7 nucleotides align to TRBD1. Germline V CDR1 and CDR2: MNHNY, SVGAGI (reference sequence). There are 14 residues in the CDR3. Trimming removed 6 bases from V and 4 bases from J; junction bases left unmatched: 6. The CDR3 DNA reads as TGTGCCAGCAGCCGACAGGGAACTAATCAGCCCCAGCATTTT. Protein: CASSRQGTNQPQHF.

The CDR3 DNA reads as TGCGCCAGCAGGCCCGGGACAGGGAGTCGGAGCAATCAGCCCCAGCATTTT. The encoded protein is CASRPGTGSRSNQPQHF. The chain joins TRBV5-1 to TRBJ1-5; TRBD1 matches at 9 bases. V shed 5 bases, J shed 1 base, and the junction held 10 bases outside the gene matches. This CDR3 has 17 residues. Germline lookup yields CDR1 SGHRS and CDR2 YFSETQ.

The V gene is TRBV28, the J gene TRBJ1-6; D is possibly TRBD1 (6 bases). Germline V lookup: CDR1 MDHEN, CDR2 SYDVKM. V lost 6 bases and J 0 bases, leaving 12 bases between the germline ends. The CDR3 has 16 amino acids. The CDR3 sequence is CASRTSDSSYNSPLHF. The CDR3 DNA is TGTGCCAGCAGAACTTCGGACAGCTCCTATAATTCACCCCTCCACTTT.

This sequence joins TRBV5-4 and TRBJ2-2; the D gene is possibly TRBD2 (6 bases). The V end was cut by 0 bases, the J end by 6 bases, with 18 bases between. Germline CDR1 is SGHNT and CDR2 is YYREEE (reference sequence). The CDR3 is made up of 17 amino acids. The CDR3 loop is CASSLEGIAGPPGELFF. As DNA, the CDR3 is TGTGCCAGCAGCTTGGAAGGTATTGCGGGACCCCCCGGGGAGCTGTTTTTT.

This chain connects TRBV6-1 to TRBJ2-5, with 8 bases aligning to TRBD1. V trimming: 6 bases; J trimming: 5 bases; junction bases outside the gene matches: 5. Germline loops: CDR1 MNHNS, CDR2 SASEGT. The CDR3 is 13 residues long. The CDR3 sequence is CASSMNRGETQYF. The CDR3 bases are TGTGCCAGCAGCATGAACAGGGGGGAGACCCAGTACTTC.

J is TRBJ2-1 and V is TRBV11-3; 14 bases align to TRBD2. There are 15 residues in the CDR3. The germline CDR1 and CDR2 sequences are SGHNT and YENEEA. V shed 5 bases, J shed 7 bases, and the junction held 4 bases outside the gene matches. The CDR3 region is CASSPGLAGGNEQFF. The CDR3 DNA is TGTGCCAGCAGCCCAGGACTAGCGGGAGGTAATGAGCAGTTCTTC.

About this clone itself: This CDR3 is also generated by other DNA sequences in the sample. This rearrangement joins TRBV6-1 to TRBJ2-7; 9 nucleotides match TRBD1. There are 14 residues in the CDR3. Germline-derived CDR1 and CDR2 are MNHNS and SASEGT. Germline trimming cut 6 bases from V and 4 bases from J; bases unmatched to any gene: 7. The CDR3 bases are TGTGCCAGCAGCACCGGGACAGGGTCTTACGAGCAGTACTTC. This translates into CASSTGTGSYEQYF.

The gene calls are TRBV30 and TRBJ1-6, with 7 bases fitting TRBD1. The CDR3 sequence is 12 residues long. The V and J ends lost 5 bases and 10 bases, in that order; junction bases with no gene match: 5. Germline CDR1 reads GTSNPN; CDR2 reads SVGIG (reference sequence). This chain's CDR3 is CAWDRVRSPLHF. The CDR3 DNA reads TGTGCCTGGGACAGGGTCAGGTCACCCCTCCACTTT.

Remarks on this clone: Other DNA sequences from this sample encode an identical CDR3 as well. This chain joins TRBV7-8 and TRBJ2-7; 9 positions match TRBD2. There are 16 residues in the CDR3. Per germline, CDR1 SGHVS and CDR2 FQNEAQ. V dropped 1 base and J dropped 1; count of bases not matched to a gene: 5. CDR3 bases: TGTGCCAGCAGCTTAGGAGGGCTAGCGGGGTCCTACGAGCAGTACTTC. Protein sequence: CASSLGGLAGSYEQYF.

The chain carries TRBV6-5 and TRBJ2-7; D call uncertain. CDR3 size: 15 residues. Germline CDR1 is MNHEY and CDR2 is SVGAGI. Deletions cut 5 bases from V and 1 base from J, with 15 bases between. DNA of the CDR3: TGTGCCAGCAGTCCCCGGGCGTATGGATCCTACGAGCAGTACTTC. Its translation is CASSPRAYGSYEQYF.

A note on this clone: The sample has other DNA sequences that encode this CDR3 too. This rearrangement joins TRBV5-1 to TRBJ2-2; no clear D. The CDR3 length is 15 residues. Trimming cost V 1 base and J 1 base, with 8 bases left between them. Germline assignment: CDR1 SGHRS and CDR2 YFSETQ. CDR3 DNA sequence: TGCGCCAGCAGCTTGTCGGCAGGGAACACCGGGGAGCTGTTTTTT. Protein product: CASSLSAGNTGELFF.

The V and J genes are TRBV19 and TRBJ2-5; TRBD2 matches at 9 bases. In germline, CDR1 is LNHDA, CDR2 SQIVND (reference sequence). V lost 4 bases and J lost 5; bases outside the gene matches: 11. This CDR3 is built from 16 residues. CDR3 bases: TGTGCCAGTAGTAGGGGGGCTAGCGGGACGCAGGAGACCCAGTACTTC. Residues: CASSRGASGTQETQYF.

This CDR3 is CASRQGQGAYEQYF. Written as DNA, the CDR3 is TGTGCCAGCAGGCAGGGACAGGGGGCGTACGAGCAGTACTTC. The chain carries TRBV6-6 and TRBJ2-7; TRBD1 aligns across 12 bases. Germline V gene sequence: CDR1 MNHNY, CDR2 SVGAGI (reference sequence). J lost 4 bases, V lost 6 bases, and 4 bases had no gene match. The CDR3 is made up of 14 amino acids.

V usage is TRBV7-2 and J usage is TRBJ2-1; 8 nucleotides match TRBD2. The CDR3 extends over 18 amino acids. V shed 2 bases and J 9 bases; nucleotides not matched to a gene: 18. The V gene's germline CDR1 is SGHTA and CDR2 FQGNSA. CDR3 residues: CASSLRFGGLAGRLEQFF. As DNA, the CDR3 is TGTGCCAGCAGCTTAAGGTTTGGTGGATTAGCGGGGAGACTTGAGCAGTTCTTC.

The rearrangement links TRBV4-3 to TRBJ2-7, with D tentatively TRBD1 (5 bases). CDR1 LGHNA and CDR2 YSLEER come from the germline V gene. The CDR3 runs 14 residues. V lost 3 bases, J lost 2 bases, and 11 bases lay in between. Here the CDR3 reads CASSQVTGPYEQYF. The CDR3 DNA sequence: TGCGCCAGCAGCCAGGTTACAGGCCCCTACGAGCAGTACTTC.

As concerns this clone: At one end the junction does not follow the germline gene, possibly because of a read error. The same CDR3 can be traced to other DNA sequences in this sample. The CDR3: CASSLEYTGELFF. The CDR3, as DNA: TGTGCTAGCAGCTTAGAATACACCGGGGAGCTGTTTTTT. The rearrangement links TRBV7-7 to TRBJ2-2; D unclear. The length of the CDR3 is 13 residues. The germline gives CDR1 SSHAT, CDR2 FNYEAQ (reference sequence).